This T cell receptor beta chain came from a study of beta chain features in type 1 diabetes. Study at large: Some 110,000,000 sorted cells were examined across all samples. Study-level findings and limits: Naive, central memory and Treg TCRB repertoires seemed to resemble each other more closely in patients than they did in healthy donors.

At least ten counts were recorded for this clone. Its antigen is unidentified. Isolated RNA was reverse transcribed in full, so expressed TCRB transcripts were sequenced. Deep immunoSEQ sequencing covered naive, central memory and regulatory T cell samples. Clones were read by immunoSEQ multiplex PCR, and TCRdb kept only the in-frame ones, dropping some. The sample carries more than 300,000 clones, roughly 8% recorded once. Trimming shortened V by 0 bases and J by 3 bases, and 9 bases separated the two germline ends. The CDR3 has 14 residues. The V gene's germline CDR1 is SEHNR and CDR2 FQNEAQ (reference sequence).

Sequenced input: central memory CD4+ T cells from blood. The gene calls are TRBV7-9 and TRBJ2-7; D remains unclear. The sequence was collected from a woman under 30 in good health. The CDR3 nucleotides are TGTGCCAGCAGCTTAGCGGTCTCGAGCTACGAGCAGTACTTC. Its translation is CASSLAVSSYEQYF.